This T cell receptor beta chain derives from a study of blood T cell repertoires in COVID-19. Study overall: PBMCs, B-cell-depleted T cells, or T cells provided the cDNA or gDNA that made up the material.

Self-reported history from a screening survey and questionnaire set each donor's cohort. The CDR3 is made up of 12 amino acids. Between the trimmed V and J ends, which lost 8 bases and 6 bases, there was a span of 14 bases. Looked up from germline, CDR1 is MGHDK and CDR2 is SYGVNS. Authors' processing steps: Amplified reference gene primers provided the basis for estimating nucleated cell counts. Sequenced by immunoSEQ multiplex PCR; TCRdb stores in-frame clones only, minus some. That table gives V, J and clone size, and the DNA gave D and trimming. The table has some 200,000 clones, about 81% seen once.

The chain links TRBV25-1 to TRBJ2-7; maybe TRBD1 (5 bases). The sample was PBMCs or T cells enriched from blood (not recorded which). The origin of this receptor is a middle-aged man who had recovered from COVID-19. The CDR3 reads CASHSVDTEQYF. Written as DNA, the CDR3 is TGTGCCAGCCATTCGGTGGACACCGAGCAGTACTTC.